This is a list of T cell receptor beta chains from one sample in a study of blood T cell repertoires in COVID-19. The assay was immunoSEQ multiplex PCR, and TCRdb's table has in-frame clones only and misses some. Of roughly 40,000 clones listed, about 90% are singletons. The sequencing sample was made of peripheral blood. These receptor sequences come from a man aged 45 to 65 with active COVID-19. Both conserved end residues are trimmed from each CDR3. A D gene is named only where the DNA matches it firmly. Rows may omit the clone size; those that give it use once, few, many or a size class.

v_gene	abundance	j_gene	d_gene	CDR3aa
TRBV10-2	.	TRBJ2-3	.	ATSPVTDTQY
TRBV5-1	.	TRBJ1-3	.	ASRGGSGNTIY
TRBV27	.	TRBJ2-5	TRBD1	ASSSRGPQETQY
TRBV18	.	TRBJ2-6	TRBD1	ASSRDSVSGANVLT
TRBV19	once	TRBJ1-3	.	ASSTDRYSGNTIY
TRBV3-1/TRBV3-2	.	TRBJ1-2	TRBD1	ASSQTPGTGEGYT
TRBV6-2/TRBV6-3	.	TRBJ2-2	TRBD1	ASSAGQGAGELF
TRBV20-1	.	TRBJ1-6	TRBD1	SASSTGWPNSPLH
TRBV10-3	.	TRBJ2-3	TRBD2	AISEVAGDVTDTQY
TRBV19	.	TRBJ1-4	TRBD1	ASSTRTGKLF
TRBV10-1	once	TRBJ2-5	TRBD2	ASSGGLAGGLETQY
TRBV4-1	.	TRBJ1-1	TRBD1	ASSQDRGGNTEAF
TRBV3-1/TRBV3-2	once	TRBJ2-5	TRBD1	ASTQVPGTGGEETQY
TRBV7-3	.	TRBJ2-3	.	ASSFGLVSDTQY
TRBV15	.	TRBJ2-3	TRBD2	ATSGDSGGSTDTQY
TRBV19	.	TRBJ2-5	TRBD2	ASSIDGIAGLRSQETQY
TRBV7-2	.	TRBJ1-5	TRBD1	ASSFEGAWNQPQH
TRBV10-2	.	TRBJ1-2	TRBD1	ASSEVGQGHGYT
TRBV19	.	TRBJ2-1	.	ASSTGYNEQF
TRBV3-1/TRBV3-2	.	TRBJ1-5	.	ASSQGAGGYQPQH
TRBV11-2	.	TRBJ1-2	.	ASSLSPGFGDGYT
TRBV20-1	.	TRBJ2-7	TRBD2	SASVPTSSSYEQY
TRBV2	.	TRBJ1-6	.	ASSEELFRISDNSPLH
TRBV19	.	TRBJ2-5	.	ASSFQSGTQY
TRBV11-3	.	TRBJ2-5	.	ASSRRSGQETQY
TRBV19	.	TRBJ2-2	.	ASSIGVEGVAGELF
TRBV2	.	TRBJ2-1	TRBD2	ASSDPGLAGVGDNEQF
TRBV15	.	TRBJ2-7	.	ATSRDRGYEQY
TRBV10-2	few	TRBJ2-1	TRBD2	ASGTSGSANEQF
TRBV11-3	.	TRBJ2-1	TRBD2	ASSVDSGSSYNEQF
TRBV6-5	.	TRBJ1-5	.	ASSTTRNQPQH
TRBV10-3	.	TRBJ1-1	.	AIRSGENTEAF
TRBV24-1	.	TRBJ1-1	.	ATSDSTGGATEAF
TRBV2	.	TRBJ1-1	TRBD1	ASSGDRGFGF
TRBV30	.	TRBJ1-4	.	AFEGSGGEKLF
TRBV9	.	TRBJ1-5	.	ASSASGQSNQPQH
TRBV2	.	TRBJ1-1	TRBD1	ASNWGQGRSEAF
TRBV6-1	.	TRBJ2-5	.	ASSEWHNQETQY
TRBV6-6	.	TRBJ1-1	.	ASSYSEEMNTEAF
TRBV7-9	.	TRBJ2-7	.	ASSGRLEQY
TRBV4-1	.	TRBJ2-3	.	ASSQERFGDTQY
TRBV5-1	.	TRBJ2-2	.	ASSLGDFANTGELF
TRBV7-9	once	TRBJ2-7	.	ASSLTGVEQY
TRBV2	.	TRBJ2-7	.	ASSGPRPRYEQY
TRBV6-5	.	TRBJ1-2	.	ASSPPDWGEGYT